This is a list of T cell receptor beta chains from one sample in a study of Graves' ophthalmopathy and Graves' hyperthyroidism. TCRdb reanalysed the multiplex PCR reads using MiXCR and keeps one entry per CDR3 protein. The table records a few hundred thousand distinct CDR3 sequences, about 22% of them present only once. Sample: peripheral blood. The origin of the receptors is a woman in her forties or fifties with Graves' ophthalmopathy. CDR3s include the opening cysteine and the closing phenylalanine or tryptophan. A D gene is named only where the DNA matches it firmly. The size of a clone is reported for some rows only, either as once, few or many, or as a class for expanded clones.

clone size: few; D gene: TRBD1; J gene: TRBJ1-6; V gene: TRBV24-1; CDR3 protein: CATQGQGFNSPLHF; CDR3 DNA: TGTGCCACCCAAGGACAGGGCTTTAATTCACCCCTCCACTTT
clone size: many; D gene: TRBD2; J gene: TRBJ2-5; V gene: TRBV28; CDR3 protein: CASSSLAGTQGF; CDR3 DNA: TGTGCCAGCAGTTCACTAGCGGGAACTCAAGGCTTC
clone size: few; D gene: NA; J gene: TRBJ1-1; V gene: TRBV18; CDR3 protein: CASSNQQGVNTEAFF; CDR3 DNA: TGTGCCAGCTCGAACCAACAGGGCGTGAACACTGAAGCTTTCTTT
clone size: few; D gene: TRBD1; J gene: TRBJ1-5; V gene: TRBV20-1; CDR3 protein: CSATGTTGKGQPQHF; CDR3 DNA: TGCAGTGCTACGGGTACGACAGGGAAGGGTCAGCCCCAGCATTTT
clone size: many; D gene: TRBD1; J gene: TRBJ1-5; V gene: TRBV10-3; CDR3 protein: CAIGPGQELSGGQPQHF; CDR3 DNA: TGTGCCATCGGTCCGGGACAGGAACTATCGGGCGGTCAGCCCCAGCATTTT
clone size: NA; D gene: NA; J gene: TRBJ2-7; V gene: TRBV28; CDR3 protein: CASSFKSGTDSYEQYF; CDR3 DNA: TGTGCCAGCAGTTTTAAGTCGGGGACCGATTCCTACGAGCAGTACTTC
clone size: NA; D gene: TRBD2; J gene: TRBJ2-2; V gene: TRBV5-1; CDR3 protein: CASSGTAGVNGELFF; CDR3 DNA: TGCGCCAGCAGCGGCACAGCGGGAGTGAACGGGGAGCTGTTTTTT
clone size: many; D gene: TRBD2; J gene: TRBJ2-2; V gene: TRBV11-2; CDR3 protein: CASSRRTSGRAYPGELFF; CDR3 DNA: TGTGCCAGCAGCCGACGGACTAGCGGGAGGGCTTATCCCGGGGAGCTGTTTTTT
clone size: many; D gene: NA; J gene: TRBJ1-5; V gene: TRBV18; CDR3 protein: CASSGQHNQPQHF; CDR3 DNA: TGTGCCAGCTCCGGACAGCACAATCAGCCCCAGCATTTT
clone size: many; D gene: NA; J gene: TRBJ1-1; V gene: TRBV20-1; CDR3 protein: CSARDEGRAFF; CDR3 DNA: TGCAGTGCTAGAGATGAGGGACGGGCTTTCTTT
clone size: few; D gene: TRBD1; J gene: TRBJ1-5; V gene: TRBV12-5; CDR3 protein: CASGRGVGSGGGEHYQPQHF; CDR3 DNA: TGTGCTAGTGGTCGAGGGGTGGGTTCGGGAGGGGGCGAGCATTATCAGCCCCAGCATTTT
clone size: many; D gene: NA; J gene: TRBJ2-2; V gene: TRBV19; CDR3 protein: CASSITGVTGELFF; CDR3 DNA: TGTGCCAGTAGTATAACGGGAGTAACCGGGGAGCTGTTTTTT
clone size: NA; D gene: NA; J gene: TRBJ1-6; V gene: TRBV6-1; CDR3 protein: CASRPRGGDTINSPLHF; CDR3 DNA: TGTGCCAGCAGGCCCAGAGGGGGGGACACTATCAATTCACCCCTCCACTTT
clone size: many; D gene: NA; J gene: TRBJ1-1; V gene: TRBV30; CDR3 protein: CAWSVDYGTEAFF; CDR3 DNA: TGTGCCTGGAGTGTAGACTACGGCACTGAAGCTTTCTTT
clone size: NA; D gene: NA; J gene: TRBJ2-5; V gene: TRBV6-1; CDR3 protein: CASSEPTLRQTQYF; CDR3 DNA: TGTGCCAGCAGTGAACCGACGCTTCGTCAGACCCAGTACTTC
clone size: few; D gene: TRBD1; J gene: TRBJ1-1; V gene: TRBV18; CDR3 protein: CASSRLTGLGTEAFF; CDR3 DNA: TGTGCCAGCTCGCGCCTGACAGGGCTGGGCACTGAAGCTTTCTTT
clone size: NA; D gene: TRBD2; J gene: TRBJ2-5; V gene: TRBV7-2; CDR3 protein: CASSSGTSGGGETQYF; CDR3 DNA: TGTGCCAGCAGCTCCGGGACTAGCGGGGGCGGGGAGACCCAGTACTTC
clone size: many; D gene: NA; J gene: TRBJ2-1; V gene: TRBV2; CDR3 protein: CASSRTNEQFF; CDR3 DNA: TGTGCCAGCAGTCGGACCAATGAGCAGTTCTTC
clone size: NA; D gene: NA; J gene: TRBJ1-2; V gene: TRBV11-2; CDR3 protein: CASSLGTAKGYTF; CDR3 DNA: TGTGCCAGCAGCTTAGGGACAGCAAAGGGCTACACCTTC
clone size: NA; D gene: TRBD2; J gene: TRBJ2-1; V gene: TRBV27; CDR3 protein: CASSREDSFNEQFF; CDR3 DNA: TGTGCTAGCTCTCGGGAGGACTCCTTCAATGAGCAGTTCTTC
clone size: many; D gene: NA; J gene: TRBJ1-1; V gene: TRBV7-3; CDR3 protein: CASSLLGVNTEAFF; CDR3 DNA: TGTGCCAGCAGCTTACTGGGGGTGAACACTGAAGCTTTCTTT
clone size: many; D gene: NA; J gene: TRBJ1-6; V gene: TRBV2; CDR3 protein: CASSPRPDRGWDSPLHF; CDR3 DNA: TGTGCCAGCAGCCCTAGACCCGACCGAGGCTGGGATTCACCCCTCCACTTT
clone size: NA; D gene: NA; J gene: TRBJ1-5; V gene: TRBV30; CDR3 protein: CAWSNGLQGSQPQHF; CDR3 DNA: TGTGCCTGGAGCAATGGATTACAGGGTTCTCAGCCCCAGCATTTT
clone size: many; D gene: NA; J gene: TRBJ2-5; V gene: TRBV6-1; CDR3 protein: CASSESPGAGTQYF; CDR3 DNA: TGTGCCAGCAGTGAATCCCCGGGGGCGGGGACCCAGTACTTC
clone size: many; D gene: NA; J gene: TRBJ2-5; V gene: TRBV19; CDR3 protein: CASSIGRQETQYF; CDR3 DNA: TGTGCCAGTAGTATCGGCAGGCAAGAGACCCAGTACTTC
clone size: many; D gene: TRBD1; J gene: TRBJ2-7; V gene: TRBV6-1; CDR3 protein: CASGVTGALAYEQYF; CDR3 DNA: TGTGCCAGCGGAGTAACAGGGGCGCTCGCCTACGAGCAGTACTTC
clone size: many; D gene: TRBD2; J gene: TRBJ2-5; V gene: TRBV9; CDR3 protein: CASSPFGLAGETQYF; CDR3 DNA: TGTGCCAGCAGCCCGTTCGGGCTAGCGGGAGAGACCCAGTACTTC
clone size: many; D gene: NA; J gene: TRBJ1-2; V gene: TRBV5-1; CDR3 protein: CASSSDGDYGYTF; CDR3 DNA: TGCGCCAGCAGCTCAGACGGGGACTATGGCTACACCTTC
clone size: few; D gene: NA; J gene: TRBJ2-7; V gene: TRBV6-2/TRBV6-3; CDR3 protein: CASSTRRVYEQYF; CDR3 DNA: TGTGCCAGCAGTACTCGGCGGGTCTACGAGCAGTACTTC
clone size: many; D gene: TRBD1; J gene: TRBJ2-7; V gene: TRBV4-1; CDR3 protein: CASSQEEGQGYEQYF; CDR3 DNA: TGCGCCAGCAGCCAAGAAGAGGGACAGGGCTACGAGCAGTACTTC
clone size: many; D gene: NA; J gene: TRBJ2-7; V gene: TRBV14; CDR3 protein: CASSLTGYAYEQYF; CDR3 DNA: TGTGCCAGCAGCCTGACGGGATATGCCTACGAGCAGTACTTC
clone size: many; D gene: TRBD2; J gene: TRBJ2-7; V gene: TRBV20-1; CDR3 protein: CSALVWAGVIRYEQYF; CDR3 DNA: TGCAGTGCTTTGGTCTGGGCGGGAGTTATTCGATACGAGCAGTACTTC
clone size: many; D gene: TRBD1; J gene: TRBJ2-2; V gene: TRBV24-1; CDR3 protein: CATSDPARGLTGELFF; CDR3 DNA: TGTGCCACCAGTGACCCAGCTAGGGGGCTTACCGGGGAGCTGTTTTTT
clone size: many; D gene: NA; J gene: TRBJ2-7; V gene: TRBV5-1; CDR3 protein: CASSLAATAWDYEQYF; CDR3 DNA: TGCGCCAGCAGCTTGGCCGCAACAGCGTGGGATTACGAGCAGTACTTC
clone size: many; D gene: NA; J gene: TRBJ1-2; V gene: TRBV29-1; CDR3 protein: CSVGRPYGYTF; CDR3 DNA: TGCAGCGTGGGACGGCCGTATGGCTACACCTTC
clone size: many; D gene: TRBD2; J gene: TRBJ2-3; V gene: TRBV12-3/TRBV12-4; CDR3 protein: CASSIPGGTQYF; CDR3 DNA: TGTGCCAGCAGTATACCGGGAGGTACGCAGTATTTT
clone size: many; D gene: NA; J gene: TRBJ1-2; V gene: TRBV5-6; CDR3 protein: CASWVGGKDYGYTF; CDR3 DNA: TGTGCCAGCTGGGTGGGGGGCAAAGACTATGGCTACACCTTC
clone size: NA; D gene: NA; J gene: TRBJ2-2; V gene: TRBV20-1; CDR3 protein: CSARDWRADSTGELFF; CDR3 DNA: TGCAGTGCTAGAGATTGGAGGGCAGACTCCACCGGGGAGCTGTTTTTT
clone size: many; D gene: NA; J gene: TRBJ2-7; V gene: TRBV20-1; CDR3 protein: CSARFSGHYEQYF; CDR3 DNA: TGCAGTGCTAGATTTTCGGGGCACTACGAGCAGTACTTC
clone size: many; D gene: NA; J gene: TRBJ1-5; V gene: TRBV19; CDR3 protein: CASSSQGNGNQPQHF; CDR3 DNA: TGTGCCAGTAGTTCTCAGGGGAATGGAAATCAGCCCCAGCATTTT
clone size: many; D gene: NA; J gene: TRBJ2-7; V gene: TRBV29-1; CDR3 protein: CSADMGADYEQYF; CDR3 DNA: TGCAGCGCGGACATGGGGGCAGACTACGAGCAGTACTTC
clone size: NA; D gene: NA; J gene: TRBJ2-7; V gene: TRBV6-1; CDR3 protein: CASSEAQGREQYF; CDR3 DNA: TGTGCCAGCAGTGAAGCCCAGGGCCGCGAGCAGTACTTC
clone size: many; D gene: TRBD1; J gene: TRBJ2-7; V gene: TRBV11-2; CDR3 protein: CASSPLRGPATYEQYF; CDR3 DNA: TGTGCCAGCAGCCCTCTCAGGGGGCCTGCGACCTACGAGCAGTACTTC